Detailed here is one TCR beta chain. Some clones are missing from TCRdb's copy, which holds only in-frame ones; the method was immunoSEQ multiplex PCR. Among roughly 120,000 clones listed, 82% were seen once. The sample is drawn from a study of blood T cell repertoires in COVID-19. On the study more broadly: COVID-19 samples from acute and convalescent phases originated in the United States, Italy and Spain. In each case, the material was cDNA or gDNA derived from T cells, B-cell-depleted T cells, or PBMCs.

Germline CDR1 LGHNA, CDR2 YSLEER. Unmatched junction bases numbered 4, after V lost 0 bases and J lost 1 base. The CDR3 is 16 amino acids. This TCR was sampled from a man aged 65 to 79 with active or convalescent COVID-19. The material sequenced was peripheral blood. J is TRBJ2-7 and V is TRBV4-3, with 9 positions matching TRBD1. The CDR3 coding sequence is TGCGCCAGCAGCCAAGATCTCGGGACAGGGTCCTACGAGCAGTACTTC. Translation: CASSQDLGTGSYEQYF.